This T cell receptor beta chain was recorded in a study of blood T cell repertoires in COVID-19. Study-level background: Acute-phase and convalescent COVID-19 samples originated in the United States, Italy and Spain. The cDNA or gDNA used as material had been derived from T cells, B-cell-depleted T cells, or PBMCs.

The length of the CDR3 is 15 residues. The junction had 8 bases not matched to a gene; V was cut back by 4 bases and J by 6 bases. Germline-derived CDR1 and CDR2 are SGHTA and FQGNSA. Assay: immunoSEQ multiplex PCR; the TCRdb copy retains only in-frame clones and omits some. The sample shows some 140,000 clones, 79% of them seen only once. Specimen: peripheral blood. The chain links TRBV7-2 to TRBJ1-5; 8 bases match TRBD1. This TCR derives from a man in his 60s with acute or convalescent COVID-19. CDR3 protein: CASSSDRGRGQPQHF. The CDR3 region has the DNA TGTGCCAGCAGCTCTGACAGGGGAAGGGGTCAGCCCCAGCATTTT.